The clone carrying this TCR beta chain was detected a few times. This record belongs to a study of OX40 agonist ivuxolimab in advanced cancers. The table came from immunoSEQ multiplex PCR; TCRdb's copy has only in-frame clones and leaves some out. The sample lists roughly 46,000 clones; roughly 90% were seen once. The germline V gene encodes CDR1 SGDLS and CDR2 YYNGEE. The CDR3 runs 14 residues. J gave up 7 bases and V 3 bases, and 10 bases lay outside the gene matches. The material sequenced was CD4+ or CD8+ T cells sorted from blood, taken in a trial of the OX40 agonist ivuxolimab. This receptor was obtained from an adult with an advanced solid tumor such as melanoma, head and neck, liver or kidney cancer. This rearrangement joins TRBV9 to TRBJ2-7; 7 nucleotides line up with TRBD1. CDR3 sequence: CASSGPETGKEQYF. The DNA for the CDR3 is TGTGCCAGCAGCGGACCCGAGACAGGGAAAGAGCAGTACTTC.